The clone carrying this T cell receptor (beta chain) has ten or more counts. Its specificity is unknown. The sample is drawn from a study of T cells after yellow fever vaccination. Overall study findings and caveats: A large majority of primary-vaccination clones showed up again after the booster (under 98% CD4, about 87% CD8). It was a weaker secondary response, yet one that peaked faster, at day 5 versus 15. There was a possibility that FACS-sorted repertoires contained abundant clonotypes contaminating from the bulk population.

UMIs were added to TCR cDNA along with a universal primer site when it was made by 5'RACE template switching. TCRdb reanalysed the 5' RACE reads using MiXCR and keeps one entry per CDR3 protein. The table includes roughly 150,000 distinct CDR3 sequences, about 6.2% detected once. V was cut by 5 bases and J by 4 bases, with 9 bases left in between. This CDR3 is 13 amino acids long. This TCR came from a man aged 30 to 45 who received the YFV17D yellow fever vaccine. The sequencing here drew on CD4+ T cells sorted from PBMCs, taken 10 days after the yellow fever booster vaccination. The chain combines TRBV12-3 or TRBV12-4 with TRBJ1-5; perhaps TRBD1 as D (6 bases). The DNA for the CDR3 is TGTGCCAGCAGTCCTGGACAGAATCAGCCCCAGCATTTT. It is translated as CASSPGQNQPQHF.